These 12 T cell receptor beta chains originate from one sample sequenced in a study of T cell changes during pregnancy in multiple sclerosis. The data were produced by immunoSEQ multiplex PCR, yet TCRdb's version contains in-frame clones alone and is incomplete. The sample has about 77,000 clones; 70% to 90% are singletons. The sequenced sample was peripheral blood, obtained before pregnancy. These receptors originate from a female donor with multiple sclerosis, enrolled in a pregnancy study.

The chain links TRBV28 to TRBJ2-7, with D maybe TRBD1 (6 bases). This CDR3 contains 14 residues. Trimming took 4 bases from V and 0 from J, leaving 10 bases between them. Per germline, CDR1 MDHEN and CDR2 SYDVKM. CDR3 DNA: TGTGCCAGCAGTTCTCGAGGGGGCTCCTACGAGCAGTACTTC. This codes for CASSSRGGSYEQYF.

The V gene is TRBV7-9, the J gene TRBJ1-1; a possible D gene is TRBD1 (5 bases). The V end lost 1 base, the J end lost 4 bases, and 10 bases lay between the germline ends. The CDR3 extends over 14 amino acids. Germline V CDR1 and CDR2: SEHNR, FQNEAQ (reference sequence). CDR3 DNA: TGTGCCAGCAGCTTAGGGCAGGGAATCACTGAAGCTTTCTTT. Translation gives CASSLGQGITEAFF.

This chain uses TRBV7-9 with TRBJ2-1; TRBD2 matches at 7 bases. V gave up 6 bases and J gave up 5 bases; unmatched junction bases: 13. This CDR3 is built from 16 residues. Germline V gives CDR1 SEHNR, CDR2 FQNEAQ (reference sequence). The CDR3 reads CASRANWWRGNNEQFF. CDR3 in DNA: TGTGCCAGCAGAGCCAACTGGTGGCGGGGGAACAATGAGCAGTTCTTC.

V is TRBV4-1 and J is TRBJ1-4; D uncertain. Germline loops: CDR1 MGHRA, CDR2 YSYEKL. The germline V and J ends were trimmed by 1 base and 6 bases, with 12 bases remaining between them. The CDR3 has 15 amino acids. The CDR3 bases are TGCGCCAGCAGCCAAGCCGAACAGCTCTATGAAAAACTGTTTTTT. Its protein product is CASSQAEQLYEKLFF.

V and J are TRBV19 and TRBJ2-4, with a weak D call TRBD2 (6 bases). Germline V CDR1 and CDR2: LNHDA, SQIVND (reference sequence). CDR3 length equals 13 residues. V lost 8 bases, J lost 8 bases, and 16 bases lay in between. The CDR3 DNA follows: TGTGCCAGTGGGGAGGTGGCATCGGACATTCAGTACTTC. Translating it yields CASGEVASDIQYF.

Points on this clone: Germline is not matched at one junction end, which may reflect a read error. CDR3 loop: CASSLGHPSSYEQYF. Written as DNA, the CDR3 is TGTGCTAGCAGCTTAGGACATCCGAGCTCCTACGAGCAGTACTTC. J is TRBJ2-7 and V is TRBV7-7, with D tentatively TRBD1 (5 bases). The CDR3 spans 15 residues. Germline values: CDR1 SSHAT, CDR2 FNYEAQ (reference sequence).

The chain couples TRBV4-3 to TRBJ1-6; 8 nucleotides line up with TRBD1. The J segment lost 6 bases and the V segment lost 3 bases, leaving 7 bases of the junction unmatched. The germline V gene encodes CDR1 LGHNA and CDR2 YSLEER. CDR3 length equals 16 residues. The CDR3 here is CASSQRTGWGNSPLHF. The CDR3 DNA sequence: TGCGCCAGCAGCCAGCGGACAGGGTGGGGTAATTCACCCCTCCACTTT.

The chain combines TRBV7-9 with TRBJ2-5; 7 bases are shared with TRBD1. The V gene's germline CDR1 is SEHNR and CDR2 FQNEAQ (reference sequence). The ends lost 5 bases at V and 5 bases at J; junction bases unmatched: 5. The CDR3 is made up of 13 amino acids. CDR3 sequence (DNA): TGTGCCAGCAGCCGAGGGGGCTTGGAGACCCAGTACTTC. It translates to CASSRGGLETQYF.

The chain couples TRBV6-5 to TRBJ1-1; the D gene is possibly TRBD1 (5 bases). The V gene's germline CDR1 is MNHEY and CDR2 SVGAGI. The CDR3 length is 14 residues. The ends were cut back, 6 bases at V and 1 base at J, with 12 bases in the middle. DNA of the CDR3: TGTGCCAGCAGCCTGGGACTCAGGAACACTGAAGCTTTCTTT. This gives the protein CASSLGLRNTEAFF.

The CDR3 DNA sequence: TGTGCCAGCAGTTATACAGGGGCCGCTGGAAACACCATATATTTT. Its protein product is CASSYTGAAGNTIYF. The V call is TRBV7-8, the J call TRBJ1-3; 7 bases agree with TRBD1. The CDR3 runs 15 residues. Trimming took 6 bases from V and 2 from J; bases not matched to a gene: 7. CDR1 and CDR2 from the germline V gene are SGHVS and FQNEAQ.

The chain couples TRBV4-3 to TRBJ1-1; 8 nucleotides agree with TRBD1. This CDR3 has 13 amino acids. V trimming: 4 bases; J trimming: 10 bases; junction bases outside the gene matches: 8. Per germline, CDR1 LGHNA and CDR2 YSLEER. CDR3 sequence reads: CASSPWTGSLAFF. The CDR3 DNA follows: TGCGCCAGCAGCCCCTGGACAGGGAGTCTAGCTTTCTTT.

This sequence joins TRBV5-1 and TRBJ1-3, with D hard to call. CDR3 length: 14 amino acids. V shed 2 bases and J shed 4 bases, with 10 bases lying between them. The germline CDR1 and CDR2 sequences are SGHRS and YFSETQ. Here the CDR3 reads CASSFGIRGNTIYF. The DNA of the CDR3 is TGCGCCAGCAGCTTCGGGATAAGAGGAAACACCATATATTTT.